The clone carrying this T cell receptor beta chain has a count of ten or more. The antigen is unknown. Regarding time point: patch test 2, 6 weeks after DPC sensitization. Documented treatment: therapeutic diphenylcyclopropenone sensitization with weekly scalp DPC. Unfractionated whole blood served as the source for total RNA extraction. These data belong to a study of human T cells and chemical hapten exposure. What the library attached to individual cDNA molecules were unique molecular identifiers. Using its own MiXCR run on the RACE reads, TCRdb lists one record per CDR3 protein. The sample includes tens of thousands of distinct CDR3 sequences, approximately 10% of them seen just once. Findings and limits, study-wide: With regard to DPC sensitization, TCRs above 1 in 1000 frequency did not change. Donors in the study had alopecia, meaning their immune response may differ from healthy people's.

The V gene lost 6 bases and the J gene lost 5 bases, with 14 bases spanning the gap. The CDR3 has 12 residues. Looked up from germline, CDR1 is SQVTM and CDR2 is ANQGSEA. This sequence joins TRBV29-1 and TRBJ2-7; the D gene is possibly TRBD1 (6 bases). The receptor's source is a woman aged 50 to 65 with alopecia areata. Some clones in this sample may be carry-over from other donors' samples. The specimen was whole blood, collected in connection with sensitization to the hapten diphenylcyclopropenone (DPC). The CDR3: CSVLTGIHEQYF. CDR3 DNA: TGCAGCGTGCTTACAGGGATCCACGAGCAGTACTTC.